One and the same sample provided the 12 T cell receptor beta chains below, sequenced in a study of cytomegalovirus exposure and HLA in healthy donors (dated by TCRdb to 2016 to 2017). Receptor amplification or capture employed the immunoSEQ multiplex PCR assay. TCRdb provides this immuneACCESS table in a form limited to in-frame rearrangements. Some clones are lacking; in checked studies, under half of them reflect an unresolved V gene, and why the rest are absent is not known. The table for this sample lists roughly 47,000 clones; approximately 93% of them were counted only once. 2.1% of the sample rests with the top ten. The sample comprised PBMCs. The receptors shown here come from a young woman in good health and CMV-seronegative.

This chain uses TRBV28 with TRBJ1-4, with a possible D match to TRBD1 (6 bases). Germline CDR1 and CDR2: MDHEN and SYDVKM. Trimming took off 11 bases at V and 0 bases at J, with 16 bases between the two ends. CDR3 length: 15 residues. The CDR3 DNA follows: TGTGCCTCAGGGGACCTACAGACAACTAATGAAAAACTGTTTTTT. Encoded protein: CASGDLQTTNEKLFF.

The rearrangement links TRBV15 to TRBJ1-1, with D tentatively TRBD1 (5 bases). Germline CDR1 and CDR2: LNHNV and YYDKDF (reference sequence). This CDR3 contains 14 residues. Deletions cut 5 bases from V and 0 bases from J, with 10 bases between. The CDR3 loop reads CATSARGMNTEAFF. The CDR3 nucleotides read TGTGCCACCAGCGCACGGGGGATGAACACTGAAGCTTTCTTT.

The V gene is TRBV28, the J gene TRBJ1-2; no firm D call. This CDR3 has 11 amino acids. CDR1 is MDHEN, CDR2 SYDVKM, per germline. The V and J ends lost 8 bases and 7 bases respectively, with 11 bases between them. The CDR3 bases are TGTGCCAGCTCCGTTGGCCGTGGCTACACCTTC. Encoded protein: CASSVGRGYTF.

Judged by abundance, this clone is medium-sized (0.01 to 0.1%). V is TRBV2 and J is TRBJ2-3, with 9 bases lining up with TRBD1. Germline-derived CDR1 and CDR2 are SNHLY and FYNNEI. The CDR3 contains 19 residues. V gave up 3 bases and J gave up 4 bases; unmatched junction bases: 17. The CDR3 DNA follows: TGTGCCAGCAGTGATCCTTTCGGTCCGCCGGACAGGGGATCAGATACGCAGTATTTT. Residues: CASSDPFGPPDRGSDTQYF.

The chain employs TRBV2 and TRBJ1-1; D is ambiguous. The CDR3 contains 14 residues. The V gene lost 6 bases and the J gene lost 4 bases, with 15 bases spanning the gap. Germline CDR1 SNHLY, CDR2 FYNNEI. CDR3 protein: CASRPYLVGTEAFF. The CDR3 nucleotides read TGTGCCAGCAGGCCCTACTTGGTTGGCACTGAAGCTTTCTTT.

The rearrangement links TRBV28 to TRBJ1-1; 9 bases fit TRBD1. J was trimmed by 5 bases and V by 6 bases; bases with no gene match: 7. Germline V gene sequence: CDR1 MDHEN, CDR2 SYDVKM. The CDR3 is 14 residues long. The CDR3 region has the DNA TGTGCCAGCAGCTCCGGACAGGGGACAACTGAAGCTTTCTTT. Translating it yields CASSSGQGTTEAFF.

The chain couples TRBV9 to TRBJ2-1; D remains ambiguous. Germline V gene sequence: CDR1 SGDLS, CDR2 YYNGEE. This CDR3 spans 14 amino acids. Trimming cost V 0 bases and J 4 bases, with 8 bases left between them. The CDR3 here is CASSVEPFYNEQFF. The CDR3 region has the DNA TGTGCCAGCAGCGTAGAGCCGTTTTACAATGAGCAGTTCTTC. The entire variable domain, with the rest obtained from reference TRBV9 and TRBJ2-1, is as follows: DSGVTQTPKHLITATGQRVTLRCSPRSGDLSVYWYQQSLDQGLQFLIQYYNGEERAKGNILERFSAQQFPDLHSELNLSSLELGDSALYFCASSVEPFYNEQFFGPGTRLTVL.

The chain combines TRBV28 with TRBJ1-4; no clear D. The length of the CDR3 is 15 residues. The V end lost 6 bases, the J end lost 0 bases, and 11 bases lay between the germline ends. Germline-derived CDR1 and CDR2 are MDHEN and SYDVKM. This CDR3 reads CASRLSGTTNEKLFF. The CDR3 DNA is TGTGCCAGCAGGCTTTCAGGAACAACTAATGAAAAACTGTTTTTT.

The CDR3 sequence: CASSPYRGSGANVLTF. CDR3 nucleotide sequence: TGTGCCAGCAGCCCCTACAGGGGTTCTGGGGCCAACGTCCTGACTTTC. The genes are TRBV7-3 and TRBJ2-6; TRBD1 agrees at 7 bases. Germline CDR1 reads SGHTA; CDR2 reads FQGTGA. J lost 1 base, V lost 5 bases, and 5 bases had no gene match. This CDR3 is built from 16 residues. Full variable domain (missing parts from reference TRBV7-3 and TRBJ2-6): GAGVSQTPSNKVTEKGKYVELRCDPISGHTALYWYRQSLGQGPEFLIYFQGTGAADDSGLPNDRFFAVRPEGSVSTLKIQRTERGDSAVYLCASSPYRGSGANVLTFGAGSRLTVL.

The genes are TRBV5-1 and TRBJ2-7; TRBD1 matches 9 bases. The CDR3 is made up of 15 amino acids. The J segment lost 5 bases and the V segment lost 0 bases, leaving 6 bases of the junction unmatched. Looked up from germline, CDR1 is SGHRS and CDR2 is YFSETQ. CDR3 loop: CASSLGGTGMNEQYF. The CDR3 DNA reads TGCGCCAGCAGCTTGGGAGGGACAGGGATGAACGAGCAGTACTTC.

The chain couples TRBV4-1 to TRBJ2-1; 16 bases fit TRBD2. The V segment lost 2 bases and the J segment 9 bases; nucleotides outside the gene matches: 13. Germline CDR1 and CDR2: MGHRA and YSYEKL. The CDR3 is 19 amino acids. CDR3 amino acids: CASSQYGPGTSGGAVEQFF. The CDR3 DNA sequence: TGCGCCAGCAGCCAATACGGACCCGGGACTAGCGGGGGGGCGGTTGAGCAGTTCTTC.

This chain joins TRBV2 and TRBJ2-2; 7 bases align to TRBD1. The CDR3 spans 13 residues. V gave up 10 bases and J gave up 7 bases; unmatched junction bases: 9. Germline-derived CDR1 and CDR2 are SNHLY and FYNNEI. CDR3 coding DNA: TGTGCCACCACGACAGGGAGTGGCGGGGAGCTGTTTTTT. As protein: CATTTGSGGELFF.